This T cell receptor (beta chain) was found in a study of early T cells in non-severe SARS-CoV-2 infection. On the study more broadly: Sequencing of bulk RNA from unsorted whole blood was done, without chain pairing. General study results and limits: Database matching using VDJdb favored anti-spike CD8 responses, with private and CD4 specificities left missing.

Unique molecular identifiers (one per individual cDNA molecule) were attached. TCRdb called the 5' RACE reads again in MiXCR, with one record for every CDR3 protein. The sample shows tens of thousands of distinct CDR3 sequences, around 11% of them seen only once. V lost 6 bases and J lost 3, with 11 bases in between. CDR3 length: 13 amino acids. CDR1 is LGHDT, CDR2 YNNKEL, per germline (reference sequence). In regard to this clonotype: Its antigen is as yet unknown.

The specimen was whole blood, collected at baseline. The source is an adult who was a healthcare worker with PCR-confirmed SARS-CoV-2 infection or an uninfected control (not recorded which). The chain has TRBV3-1 and TRBJ1-1; D is possibly TRBD1 (5 bases). The CDR3 spells CASSQGVDTEAFF. The CDR3 DNA follows: TGTGCCAGCAGTCAGGGAGTGGACACTGAAGCTTTCTTT.